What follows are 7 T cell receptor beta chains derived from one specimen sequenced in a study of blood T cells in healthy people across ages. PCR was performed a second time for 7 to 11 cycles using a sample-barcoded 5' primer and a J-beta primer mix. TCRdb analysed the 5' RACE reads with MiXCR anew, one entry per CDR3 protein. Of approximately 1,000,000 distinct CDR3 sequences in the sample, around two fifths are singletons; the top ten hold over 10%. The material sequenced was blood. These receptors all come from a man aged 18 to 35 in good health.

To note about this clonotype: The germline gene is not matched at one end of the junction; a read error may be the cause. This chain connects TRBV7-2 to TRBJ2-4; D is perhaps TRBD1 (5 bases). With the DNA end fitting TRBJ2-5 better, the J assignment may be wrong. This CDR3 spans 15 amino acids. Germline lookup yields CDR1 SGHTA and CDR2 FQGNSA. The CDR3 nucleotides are TGTGCCAGCAACTTAGACAGACAGCTGAGGGAGACCCAGTACTTC. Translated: CASNLDRQLRETQYF.

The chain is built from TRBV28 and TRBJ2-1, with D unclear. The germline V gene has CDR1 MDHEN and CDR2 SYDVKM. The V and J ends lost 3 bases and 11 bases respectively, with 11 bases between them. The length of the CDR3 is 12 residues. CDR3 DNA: TGTGCCAGCAGTTTGGGCGGAATGCAGCAGTTCTTC. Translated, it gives CASSLGGMQQFF.

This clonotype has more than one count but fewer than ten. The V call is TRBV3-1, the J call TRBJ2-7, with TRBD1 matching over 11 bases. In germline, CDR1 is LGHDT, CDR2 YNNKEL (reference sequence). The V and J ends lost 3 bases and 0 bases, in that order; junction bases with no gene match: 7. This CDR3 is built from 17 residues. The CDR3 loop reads CASSHSGTGGYSYEQYF. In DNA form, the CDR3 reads TGTGCCAGCAGCCATTCCGGGACAGGGGGTTACTCCTACGAGCAGTACTTC.

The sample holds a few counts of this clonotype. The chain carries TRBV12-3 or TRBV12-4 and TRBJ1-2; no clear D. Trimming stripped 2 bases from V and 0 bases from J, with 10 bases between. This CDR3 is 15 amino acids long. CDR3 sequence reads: CASSLTGKANYGYTF. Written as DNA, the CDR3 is TGTGCCAGCAGTTTAACGGGGAAAGCTAACTATGGCTACACCTTC.

The CDR3 is CASSLRQSGSVGNNEQFF. In nucleotides, the CDR3 is TGTGCCAGCAGCTTAAGGCAGTCGGGGTCGGTGGGGAACAATGAGCAGTTCTTC. This chain uses TRBV7-6 with TRBJ2-1; D is possibly TRBD2 (5 bases). V was cut by 2 bases and J by 5 bases, with 22 bases left in between. CDR1 is SGHVS and CDR2 is FNYEAQ in the germline V gene. The CDR3 loop spans 18 amino acids.

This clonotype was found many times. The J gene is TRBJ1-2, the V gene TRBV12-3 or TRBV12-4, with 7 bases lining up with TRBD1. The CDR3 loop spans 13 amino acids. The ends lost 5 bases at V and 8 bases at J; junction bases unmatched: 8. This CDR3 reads CASSQSTGRGYTF. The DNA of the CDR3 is TGTGCCAGCAGTCAATCGACAGGGCGCGGCTACACCTTC.

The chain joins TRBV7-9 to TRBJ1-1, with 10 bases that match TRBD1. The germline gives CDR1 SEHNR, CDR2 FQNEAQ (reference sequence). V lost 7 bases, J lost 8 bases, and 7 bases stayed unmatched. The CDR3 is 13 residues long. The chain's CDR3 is CASTSTGGSEAFF. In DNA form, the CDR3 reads TGTGCCAGCACCTCGACAGGGGGCTCCGAAGCTTTCTTT.